This TCR beta chain was captured in a study of blood T cell repertoires in COVID-19. This clone is a singleton in its sample. This CDR3 contains 13 residues. The germline V gene encodes CDR1 KGHSH and CDR2 LQKENI. Trimming removed 5 bases from V and 8 bases from J; junction bases left unmatched: 8. Original handling: Estimation of nucleated cell counts was performed using reference gene primer amplification. The assay was immunoSEQ multiplex PCR, and TCRdb's table has in-frame clones only and misses some. From that table come the V and J calls and clone size; the DNA was used to work out D and trimming. Altogether tens of thousands of clones are present, nearly 80% being singletons, with the ten largest covering over 5.5%.

The TCR was taken from a man aged 65 to 79 with COVID-19, enrolled during active disease. The chain uses TRBV18 and TRBJ1-2; 7 nucleotides agree with TRBD1. The source material was peripheral blood. This CDR3 is CASSGGQDLGYTF. CDR3 DNA: TGTGCCAGCTCAGGAGGACAGGACTTGGGCTACACCTTC. Variable domain in full (rest from reference TRBV18 and TRBJ1-2): NAGVMQNPRHLVRRRGQEARLRCSPMKGHSHVYWYRQLPEEGLKFMVYLQKENIIDESGMPKERFSAEFPKEGPSILRIQQVVRGDSAAYFCASSGGQDLGYTFGSGTRLTVV.